These 20 T cell receptor beta chains originate from one sample sequenced in a study of shared clonotypes between healthy human individuals. Libraries were prepared by immunoSEQ multiplex PCR; TCRdb keeps only in-frame clonotypes and omits some of them. The sample contains 530,000 or so clones, roughly 79% of which appear only once. The sequencing input was PBMCs. The receptor set was obtained from a woman in her 40s in good health. Some clones in this sample may be carry-over from other donors' samples.

The genes are TRBV2 and TRBJ2-5, with TRBD2 identical over 7 bases. J gave up 1 base and V 5 bases, and 7 bases lay outside the gene matches. Per the germline V gene, CDR1 is SNHLY and CDR2 is FYNNEI. The CDR3 runs 15 residues. CDR3 in amino acids: CASSFLAVRQETQYF. The DNA for the CDR3 is TGTGCCAGCAGTTTCCTAGCGGTGCGCCAAGAGACCCAGTACTTC. The whole variable domain, remainder taken from reference TRBV2 and TRBJ2-5, is EPEVTQTPSHQVTQMGQEVILRCVPISNHLYFYWYRQILGQKVEFLVSFYNNEISEKSEIFDDQFSVERPDGSNFTLKIRSTKLEDSAMYFCASSFLAVRQETQYFGPGTRLLVL.

The chain uses TRBV11-1 and TRBJ2-3, with D unresolved. The CDR3 has 16 amino acids. The V end lost 1 base, the J end lost 3 bases, and 14 bases lay between the germline ends. Germline CDR1 is SGHAT and CDR2 is FQDESV (reference sequence). CDR3 sequence reads: CASSLEGRVRTDTQYF. The CDR3 DNA reads as TGTGCCAGCAGCTTAGAGGGAAGGGTGAGGACAGATACGCAGTATTTT.

J is TRBJ1-1 and V is TRBV7-9; D is uncertain. Germline CDR1 is SEHNR and CDR2 is FQNEAQ (reference sequence). Trimming cost V 0 bases and J 1 base, with 9 bases left between them. The CDR3 loop spans 15 amino acids. CDR3: CASSLAMDGNTEAFF. The CDR3 bases are TGTGCCAGCAGCTTAGCAATGGACGGGAACACTGAAGCTTTCTTT. Filled out from reference TRBV7-9 and TRBJ1-1, the complete variable domain reads DTGVSQNPRHKITKRGQNVTFRCDPISEHNRLYWYRQTLGQGPEFLTYFQNEAQLEKSRLLSDRFSAERPKGSFSTLEIQRTEQGDSAMYLCASSLAMDGNTEAFFGQGTRLTVV.

The V and J genes are TRBV11-1 and TRBJ1-2; D is ambiguous. V gave up 5 bases and J gave up 5 bases, with 6 bases separating them. This CDR3 is 11 amino acids long. CDR1 is SGHAT, CDR2 FQDESV, per germline (reference sequence). CDR3 sequence (DNA): TGTGCCAGCAGCGTGGGGTATGGCTACACCTTC. Translation: CASSVGYGYTF.

This clone appeared a single time. The chain combines TRBV5-1 with TRBJ1-6, with D hard to call. The CDR3 totals 16 residues. Germline V lookup: CDR1 SGHRS, CDR2 YFSETQ. V gave up 0 bases and J gave up 12 bases, with 19 bases separating them. This CDR3 reads CASSLGAGGGLEPLHF. CDR3 DNA sequence: TGCGCCAGCAGCTTGGGGGCAGGCGGTGGTCTTGAACCCCTCCACTTT.

V usage is TRBV21-1 and J usage is TRBJ2-5. TRBV21-1 is annotated as a pseudogene. The CDR3 spans 14 residues. The CDR3 DNA reads as TGTGCCAGCAGCAAAGGAGGGGTCAGAGAGACCCAGTACTTC. Protein: CASSKGGVRETQYF.

Only a few counts were recorded for this clone. The J gene is TRBJ2-7, the V gene TRBV7-3; D not resolved. Trimming took 1 base from V and 2 from J, leaving 9 bases between them. The length of the CDR3 is 14 residues. Germline V gene lookup returns CDR1 SGHTA and CDR2 FQGTGA. The CDR3 nucleotides are TGTGCCAGCAGCTTAAGAGACGGCACCTACGAGCAGTACTTC. Translation gives CASSLRDGTYEQYF.

V and J are TRBV6-5 and TRBJ2-7, with TRBD2 matching over 7 bases. Trimming removed 2 bases from V and 0 bases from J; junction bases left unmatched: 1. The germline CDR1 and CDR2 sequences are MNHEY and SVGAGI. This CDR3 spans 14 amino acids. The chain's CDR3 is CASSYGGDSYEQYF. Here the CDR3 DNA reads TGTGCCAGCAGTTACGGGGGGGACTCCTACGAGCAGTACTTC.

The rearrangement joins TRBV28 to TRBJ1-2; D is perhaps TRBD1 (5 bases). Trimming cost V 5 bases and J 8 bases, with 15 bases left between them. The CDR3 has 13 residues. The germline V gene encodes CDR1 MDHEN and CDR2 SYDVKM. The CDR3 spells CASSEPPGEGYTF. As DNA, the CDR3 is TGTGCCAGCAGTGAACCCCCGGGGGAAGGCTACACCTTC.

The chain recombines TRBV27 with TRBJ2-6; D is uncertain. The germline V gene encodes CDR1 MNHEY and CDR2 SMNVEV (reference sequence). V gave up 3 bases and J gave up 3 bases, with 9 bases separating them. This CDR3 is 15 amino acids long. This chain's CDR3 is CASSFTGGGANVLTF. CDR3 sequence (DNA): TGTGCCAGCAGTTTTACGGGTGGTGGGGCCAACGTCCTGACTTTC.

CDR3 nucleotide sequence: TGTGCCAGCTCTGACAGAGGGGGGGCCTACGAGCAGTACTTC. Translated: CASSDRGGAYEQYF. This chain uses TRBV18 with TRBJ2-7; D is perhaps TRBD2 (7 bases). Looked up from germline, CDR1 is KGHSH and CDR2 is LQKENI. Deletions cut 6 bases from V and 2 bases from J, with 14 bases between. The CDR3 contains 14 residues. Drawing the rest from reference TRBV18 and TRBJ2-7, the complete variable domain is NAGVMQNPRHLVRRRGQEARLRCSPMKGHSHVYWYRQLPEEGLKFMVYLQKENIIDESGMPKERFSAEFPKEGPSILRIQQVVRGDSAAYFCASSDRGGAYEQYFGPGTRLTVT.

A word on this clone: The junction departs from the called germline gene at one end, perhaps through a read error. The chain is built from TRBV7-6 and TRBJ2-3, with D unresolved. The CDR3 contains 13 residues. Germline-derived CDR1 and CDR2 are SGHVS and FNYEAQ. The CDR3 DNA reads TGTGCCAGCAGCCCATTGAGGCAAGATACGCGGTATTTT. This gives the protein CASSPLRQDTRYF.

The rearrangement joins TRBV7-9 to TRBJ1-6; D perhaps matches TRBD1 (5 bases). Trimming left V 5 bases short and J 7 bases short, with 12 bases between. The CDR3 totals 14 residues. CDR1 and CDR2 from the germline V gene are SEHNR and FQNEAQ (reference sequence). The DNA for the CDR3 is TGTGCCAGCAGCCCCCCGGGGGAAAATTCACCCCTCCACTTT. Its protein product is CASSPPGENSPLHF.

The rearrangement uses TRBV27 and TRBJ2-5; D not resolved. Germline values: CDR1 MNHEY, CDR2 SMNVEV (reference sequence). The V end was cut by 3 bases, the J end by 5 bases, with 7 bases between. The CDR3 is 12 amino acids. The CDR3 is CASSFPGETQYF. CDR3 DNA sequence: TGTGCCAGCAGTTTTCCCGGGGAGACCCAGTACTTC.

V is TRBV5-1 and J is TRBJ2-3, with 9 bases identical to TRBD2. CDR1 SGHRS and CDR2 YFSETQ come from the germline V gene. The CDR3 runs to 15 residues. V shed 6 bases and J 2 bases; nucleotides not matched to a gene: 7. The CDR3 DNA sequence: TGCGCCAGCAAACAACTAGCGGGCGCCACAGATACGCAGTATTTT. It is translated as CASKQLAGATDTQYF.

The V and J genes are TRBV28 and TRBJ2-7; TRBD1 might be the D (5 bases). The CDR3 is 15 amino acids. The V and J ends lost 2 bases and 0 bases respectively, with 11 bases between them. Germline values: CDR1 MDHEN, CDR2 SYDVKM. CDR3 region: CASSLGTGSSYEQYF. DNA of the CDR3: TGTGCCAGCAGTTTAGGAACAGGTAGCTCCTACGAGCAGTACTTC.

The rearrangement uses TRBV18 and TRBJ1-1; unclear D gene. CDR1 and CDR2 (germline): KGHSH, LQKENI. Trimming removed 2 bases from V and 1 base from J, with 14 bases in between. The CDR3 loop spans 16 amino acids. The CDR3 nucleotides read TGTGCCAGCTCACCAAGCCGGACCACCGAGAACACTGAAGCTTTCTTT. Protein product: CASSPSRTTENTEAFF.

V gene TRBV15 combines with J gene TRBJ2-6, with D perhaps matching TRBD2 (6 bases). Germline CDR1 and CDR2: LNHNV and YYDKDF (reference sequence). The V end was cut by 3 bases, the J end by 1 base, with 7 bases between. The CDR3 sequence is 15 residues long. The CDR3 bases are TGTGCCACCAGCAGGGGGGGATCTGGGGCCAACGTCCTGACTTTC. It codes for CATSRGGSGANVLTF.

In its sample, this clone was seen a few times. The genes are TRBV28 and TRBJ1-5, with TRBD1 matching over 8 bases. The germline V gene encodes CDR1 MDHEN and CDR2 SYDVKM. Trimming cost V 5 bases and J 7 bases; bases outside gene matches: 7. There are 14 residues in the CDR3. The CDR3 protein is CASSENRGEQPQHF. CDR3 DNA: TGTGCCAGCAGTGAAAACAGGGGGGAGCAGCCCCAGCATTTT.

The rearrangement links TRBV5-6 to TRBJ2-2; D gene uncertain. The CDR3 is made up of 11 amino acids. CDR1 and CDR2 from the germline V gene are SGHDT and YYEEEE. Trimming removed 2 bases at V and 7 bases at J, with 3 bases between. The CDR3 loop reads CASSFGGELFF. Written as DNA, the CDR3 is TGTGCCAGCAGCTTCGGCGGGGAGCTGTTTTTT.